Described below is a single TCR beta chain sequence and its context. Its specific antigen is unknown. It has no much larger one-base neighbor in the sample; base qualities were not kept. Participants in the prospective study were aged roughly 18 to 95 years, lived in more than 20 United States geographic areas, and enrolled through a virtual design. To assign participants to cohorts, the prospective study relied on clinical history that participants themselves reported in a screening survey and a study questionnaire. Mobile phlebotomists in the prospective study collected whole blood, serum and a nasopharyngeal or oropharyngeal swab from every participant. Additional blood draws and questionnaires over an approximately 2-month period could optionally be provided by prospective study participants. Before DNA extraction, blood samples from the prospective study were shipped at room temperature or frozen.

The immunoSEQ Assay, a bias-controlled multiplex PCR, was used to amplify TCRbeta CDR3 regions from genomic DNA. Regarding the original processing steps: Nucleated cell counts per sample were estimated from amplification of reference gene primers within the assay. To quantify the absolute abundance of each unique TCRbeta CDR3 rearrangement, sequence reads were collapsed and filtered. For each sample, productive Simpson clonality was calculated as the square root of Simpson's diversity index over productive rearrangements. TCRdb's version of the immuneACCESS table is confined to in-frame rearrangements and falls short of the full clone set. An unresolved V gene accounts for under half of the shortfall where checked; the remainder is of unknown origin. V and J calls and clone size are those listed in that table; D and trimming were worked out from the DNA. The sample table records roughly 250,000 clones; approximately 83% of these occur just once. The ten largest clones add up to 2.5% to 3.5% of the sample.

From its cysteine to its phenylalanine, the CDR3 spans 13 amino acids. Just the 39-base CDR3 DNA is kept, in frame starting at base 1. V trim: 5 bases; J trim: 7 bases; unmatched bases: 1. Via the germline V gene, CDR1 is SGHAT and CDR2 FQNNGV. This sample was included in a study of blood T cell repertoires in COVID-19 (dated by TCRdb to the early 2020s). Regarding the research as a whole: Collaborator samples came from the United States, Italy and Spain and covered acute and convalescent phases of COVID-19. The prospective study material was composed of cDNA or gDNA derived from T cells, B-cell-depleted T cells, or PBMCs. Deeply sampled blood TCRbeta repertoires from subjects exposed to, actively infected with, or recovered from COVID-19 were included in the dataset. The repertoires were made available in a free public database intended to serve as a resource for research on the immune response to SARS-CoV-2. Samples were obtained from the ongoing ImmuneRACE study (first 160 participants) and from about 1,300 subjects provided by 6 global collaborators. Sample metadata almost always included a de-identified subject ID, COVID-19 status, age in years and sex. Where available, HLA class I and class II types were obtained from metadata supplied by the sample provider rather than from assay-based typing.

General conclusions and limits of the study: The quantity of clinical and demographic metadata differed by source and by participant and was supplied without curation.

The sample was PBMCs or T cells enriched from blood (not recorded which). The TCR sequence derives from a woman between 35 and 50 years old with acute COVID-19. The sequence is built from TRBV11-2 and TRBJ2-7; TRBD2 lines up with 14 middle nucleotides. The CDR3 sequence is CASSRTSGREQYF. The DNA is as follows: TGTGCCAGCAGCAGGACTAGCGGGAGGGAGCAGTACTTC.